These 5 T cell receptor beta chains originate from one sample sequenced in a study of shared clonotypes between healthy human individuals (dated by TCRdb to the early 2020s). The library relied on the immunoSEQ multiplex PCR assay. TCRdb's version of the immuneACCESS table is confined to in-frame rearrangements and falls short of the full clone set. An unresolved V gene accounts for under half of the shortfall where checked; the remainder is of unknown origin. This sample lists hundreds of thousands of clones; 90% to 95% were detected once. The ten largest make up 24% of the sample. CD8 naive samples were obtained by positive selection for CCR7 among CD45RO-negative cells, yielding a CD45RA+CCR7+ population from which TemRA cells were excluded. Sequenced: naive CD8+ T cells sorted from blood. The intended sense of this specimen's cell subset or site label: CD45RA+CCR7+. Source of these receptors: a man aged 30 to 45 in good health.

The rearrangement links TRBV10-2 to TRBJ2-3; 8 nucleotides line up with TRBD1. Trimming at V came to 0 bases and at J to 1 base, leaving 0 bases not matched to a gene. The CDR3 is 15 amino acids. CDR1 and CDR2 (germline): WSHSY, SAAADI. The CDR3 here is CASSESDRGTDTQYF. The CDR3 bases are TGCGCCAGCAGTGAGTCGGACAGGGGCACAGATACGCAGTATTTT.

The J gene is TRBJ2-1, the V gene TRBV11-2; D not resolved. This CDR3 comprises 13 residues. V lost 3 bases, J lost 7 bases, and 10 bases lay in between. The V gene's germline CDR1 is SGHAT and CDR2 FQNNGV. CDR3 amino acids: CASSFSMENEQFF. In DNA, the CDR3 is TGTGCCAGCAGCTTTTCTATGGAGAATGAGCAGTTCTTC.

The CDR3 loop reads CASSPRTQKAHEQYF. CDR3 bases: TGTGCCAGCAGCCCTAGGACCCAGAAAGCCCACGAGCAGTACTTC. This chain uses TRBV7-9 with TRBJ2-7; D is ambiguous. The CDR3 length is 15 residues. Trimming took 5 bases from V and 5 from J, leaving 19 bases between them. Germline loops: CDR1 SEHNR, CDR2 FQNEAQ (reference sequence). Full variable domain (rest looked up from reference TRBV7-9 and TRBJ2-7): DTGVSQNPRHKITKRGQNVTFRCDPISEHNRLYWYRQTLGQGPEFLTYFQNEAQLEKSRLLSDRFSAERPKGSFSTLEIQRTEQGDSAMYLCASSPRTQKAHEQYFGPGTRLTVT.

The chain uses TRBV14 and TRBJ1-2; no clear D. V lost 2 bases to trimming and J lost 8 bases, with 12 bases between them. The CDR3 runs 13 residues. Germline V CDR1 and CDR2: SGHDN, FVKESK. CDR3 DNA sequence: TGTGCCAGCAGCCAAACCACCATATGGGGCTACACCTTC. Its translation: CASSQTTIWGYTF. The whole variable domain, remainder taken from reference TRBV14 and TRBJ1-2, is EAGVTQFPSHSVIEKGQTVTLRCDPISGHDNLYWYRRVMGKEIKFLLHFVKESKQDESGMPNNRFLAERTGGTYSTLKVQPAELEDSGVYFCASSQTTIWGYTFGSGTRLTVV.

This chain uses TRBV7-9 with TRBJ2-7, with TRBD1 matching over 10 bases. This CDR3 has 11 residues. With V trimmed by 5 bases and J by 12 bases, 4 bases remained unmatched. From germline, CDR1 is SEHNR and CDR2 FQNEAQ (reference sequence). The CDR3: CASSGWTGGYF. DNA of the CDR3: TGTGCCAGCAGCGGATGGACAGGGGGGTACTTC.